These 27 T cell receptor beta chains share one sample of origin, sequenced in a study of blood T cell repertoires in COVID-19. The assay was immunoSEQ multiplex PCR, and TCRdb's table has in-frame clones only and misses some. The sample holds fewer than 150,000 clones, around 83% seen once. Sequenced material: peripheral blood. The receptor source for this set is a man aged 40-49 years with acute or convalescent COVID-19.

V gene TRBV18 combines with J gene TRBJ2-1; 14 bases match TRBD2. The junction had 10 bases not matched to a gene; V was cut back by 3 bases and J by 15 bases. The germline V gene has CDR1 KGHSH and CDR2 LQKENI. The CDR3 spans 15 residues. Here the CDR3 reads CASSPGTSGGHQRFF. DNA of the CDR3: TGTGCCAGCTCACCCGGGACTAGCGGGGGCCACCAGCGGTTCTTC.

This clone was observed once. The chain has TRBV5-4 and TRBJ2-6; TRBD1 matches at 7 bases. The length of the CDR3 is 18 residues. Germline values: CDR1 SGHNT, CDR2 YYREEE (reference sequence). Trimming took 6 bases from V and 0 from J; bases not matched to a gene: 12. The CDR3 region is CASNPHRDSPSGANVLTF. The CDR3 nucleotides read TGTGCCAGCAACCCTCACCGGGACAGCCCCTCTGGGGCCAACGTCCTGACTTTC.

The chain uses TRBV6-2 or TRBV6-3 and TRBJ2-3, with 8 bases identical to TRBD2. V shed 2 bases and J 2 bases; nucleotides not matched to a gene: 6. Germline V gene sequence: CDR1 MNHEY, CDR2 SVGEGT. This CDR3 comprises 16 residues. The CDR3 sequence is CASSYPGTRITDTQYF. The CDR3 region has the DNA TGTGCCAGCAGTTACCCGGGGACTAGAATCACAGATACGCAGTATTTT.

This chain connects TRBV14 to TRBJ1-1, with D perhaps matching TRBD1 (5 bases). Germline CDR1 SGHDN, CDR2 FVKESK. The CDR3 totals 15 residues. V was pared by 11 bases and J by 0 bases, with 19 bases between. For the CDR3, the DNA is TGTGCCCACATAGCGGAGGGGTCCATGAACACTGAAGCTTTCTTT. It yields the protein CAHIAEGSMNTEAFF.

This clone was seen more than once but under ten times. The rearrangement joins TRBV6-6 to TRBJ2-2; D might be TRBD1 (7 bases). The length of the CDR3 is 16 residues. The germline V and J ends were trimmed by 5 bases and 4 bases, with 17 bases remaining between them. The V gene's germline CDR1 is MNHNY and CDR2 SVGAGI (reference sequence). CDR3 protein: CASSRQGVGGTGELFF. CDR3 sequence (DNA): TGTGCCAGCAGTCGACAGGGCGTCGGGGGCACCGGGGAGCTGTTTTTT.

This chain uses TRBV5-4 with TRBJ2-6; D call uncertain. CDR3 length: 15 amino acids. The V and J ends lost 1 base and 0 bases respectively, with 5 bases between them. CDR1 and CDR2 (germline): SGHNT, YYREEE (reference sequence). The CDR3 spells CASSLWSSGANVLTF. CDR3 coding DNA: TGTGCCAGCAGCTTGTGGAGCTCTGGGGCCAACGTCCTGACTTTC.

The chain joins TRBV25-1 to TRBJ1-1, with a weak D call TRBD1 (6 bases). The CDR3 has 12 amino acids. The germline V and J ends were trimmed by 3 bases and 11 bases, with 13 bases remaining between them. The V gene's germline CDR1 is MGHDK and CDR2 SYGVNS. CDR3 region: CASSDSGVSAFF. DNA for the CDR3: TGTGCCAGCAGTGACTCAGGGGTCTCGGCTTTCTTT.

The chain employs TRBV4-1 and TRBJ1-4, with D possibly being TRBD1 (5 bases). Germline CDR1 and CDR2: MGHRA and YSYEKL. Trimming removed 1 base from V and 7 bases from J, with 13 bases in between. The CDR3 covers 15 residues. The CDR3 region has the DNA TGCGCCAGCAGCCAAGTGGTGACAGTGGGTGAAAAACTGTTTTTT. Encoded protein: CASSQVVTVGEKLFF.

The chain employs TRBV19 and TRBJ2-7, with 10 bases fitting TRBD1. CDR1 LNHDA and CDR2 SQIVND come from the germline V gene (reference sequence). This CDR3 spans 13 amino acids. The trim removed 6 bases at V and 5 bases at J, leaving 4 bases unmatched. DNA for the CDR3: TGTGCCAGTAGCCCGGGACAGGGGAACGAGCAGTACTTC. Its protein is CASSPGQGNEQYF.

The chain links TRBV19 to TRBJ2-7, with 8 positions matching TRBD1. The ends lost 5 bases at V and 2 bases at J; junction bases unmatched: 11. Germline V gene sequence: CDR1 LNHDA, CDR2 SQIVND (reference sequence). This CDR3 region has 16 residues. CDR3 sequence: CASSAQSGGAPYEQYF. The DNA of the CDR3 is TGTGCCAGTAGTGCCCAGTCAGGGGGCGCCCCCTACGAGCAGTACTTC.

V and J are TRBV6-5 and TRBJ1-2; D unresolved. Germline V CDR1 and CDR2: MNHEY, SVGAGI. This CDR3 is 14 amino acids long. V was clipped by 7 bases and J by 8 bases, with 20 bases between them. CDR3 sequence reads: CASTITEGLGGYTF. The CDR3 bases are TGTGCCAGCACCATTACGGAGGGTCTGGGAGGCTACACCTTC.

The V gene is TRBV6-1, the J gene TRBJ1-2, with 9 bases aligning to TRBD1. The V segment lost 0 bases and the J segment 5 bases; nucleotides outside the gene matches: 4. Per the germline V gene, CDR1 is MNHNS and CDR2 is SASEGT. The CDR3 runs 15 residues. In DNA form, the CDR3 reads TGTGCCAGCAGTGAAGCGGACAGGGGATATTATGGCTACACCTTC. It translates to CASSEADRGYYGYTF.

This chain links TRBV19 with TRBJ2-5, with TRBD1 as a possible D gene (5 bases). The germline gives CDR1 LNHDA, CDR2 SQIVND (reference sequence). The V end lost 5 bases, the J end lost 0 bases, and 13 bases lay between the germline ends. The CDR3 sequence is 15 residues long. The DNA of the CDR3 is TGTGCCAGTAGTCCCACGACAGTGAACCAAGAGACCCAGTACTTC. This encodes CASSPTTVNQETQYF.

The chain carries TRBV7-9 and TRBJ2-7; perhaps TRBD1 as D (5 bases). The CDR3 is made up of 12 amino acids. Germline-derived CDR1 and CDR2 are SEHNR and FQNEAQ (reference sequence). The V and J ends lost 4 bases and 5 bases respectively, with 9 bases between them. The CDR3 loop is CASSSDSHEQYF. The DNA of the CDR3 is TGTGCCAGCAGCTCAGACAGCCACGAGCAGTACTTC.

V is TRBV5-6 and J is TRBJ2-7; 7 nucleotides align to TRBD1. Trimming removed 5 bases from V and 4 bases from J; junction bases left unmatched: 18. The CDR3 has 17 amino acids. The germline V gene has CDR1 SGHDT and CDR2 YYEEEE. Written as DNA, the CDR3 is TGTGCCAGCAGATATGTGAACCGGGACAGAGAAGAATACGAGCAGTACTTC. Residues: CASRYVNRDREEYEQYF.

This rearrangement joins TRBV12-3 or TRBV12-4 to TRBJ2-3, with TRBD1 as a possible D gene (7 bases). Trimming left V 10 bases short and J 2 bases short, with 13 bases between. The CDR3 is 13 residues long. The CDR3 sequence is CATTEGATDTQYF. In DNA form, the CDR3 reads TGTGCCACCACGGAGGGGGCCACAGATACGCAGTATTTT.

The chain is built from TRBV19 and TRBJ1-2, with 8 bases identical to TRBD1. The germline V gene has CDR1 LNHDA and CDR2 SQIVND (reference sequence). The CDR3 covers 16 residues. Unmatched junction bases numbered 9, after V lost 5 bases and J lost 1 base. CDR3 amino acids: CASSSPGGDGNYGYTF. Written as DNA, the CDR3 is TGTGCCAGTAGTTCCCCAGGGGGCGATGGTAACTATGGCTACACCTTC.

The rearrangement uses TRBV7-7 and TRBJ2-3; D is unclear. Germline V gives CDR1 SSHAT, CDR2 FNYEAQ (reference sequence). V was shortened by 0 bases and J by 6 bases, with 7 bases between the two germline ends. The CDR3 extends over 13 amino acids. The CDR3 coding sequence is TGTGCCAGCAGCTTAGCCTCGAGGGATACGCAGTATTTT. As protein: CASSLASRDTQYF.

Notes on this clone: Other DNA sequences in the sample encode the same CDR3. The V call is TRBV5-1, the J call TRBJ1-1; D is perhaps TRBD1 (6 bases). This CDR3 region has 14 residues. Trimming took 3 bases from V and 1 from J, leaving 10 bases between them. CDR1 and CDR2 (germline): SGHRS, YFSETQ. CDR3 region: CASSSQGGNTEAFF. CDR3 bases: TGCGCCAGCAGCTCACAGGGTGGGAACACTGAAGCTTTCTTT.

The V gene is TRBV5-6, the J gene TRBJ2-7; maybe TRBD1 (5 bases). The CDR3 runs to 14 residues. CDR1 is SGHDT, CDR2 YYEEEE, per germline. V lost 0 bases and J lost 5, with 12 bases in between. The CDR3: CASSLGDSINEQYF. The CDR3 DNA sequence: TGTGCCAGCAGCTTGGGAGACAGCATCAACGAGCAGTACTTC. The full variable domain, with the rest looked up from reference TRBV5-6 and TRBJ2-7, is DAGVTQSPTHLIKTRGQQVTLRCSPKSGHDTVSWYQQALGQGPQFIFQYYEEEERQRGNFPDRFSGHQFPNYSSELNVNALLLGDSALYLCASSLGDSINEQYFGPGTRLTVT.

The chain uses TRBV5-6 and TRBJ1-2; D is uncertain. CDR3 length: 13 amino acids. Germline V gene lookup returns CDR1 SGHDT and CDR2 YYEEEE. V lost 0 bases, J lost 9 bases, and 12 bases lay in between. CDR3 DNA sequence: TGTGCCAGCAGCTTGGACAGTTCCAGGAGCTACACCTTC. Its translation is CASSLDSSRSYTF.

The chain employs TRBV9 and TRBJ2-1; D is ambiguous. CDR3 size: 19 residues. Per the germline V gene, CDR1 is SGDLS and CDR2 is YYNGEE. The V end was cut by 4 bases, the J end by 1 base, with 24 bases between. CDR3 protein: CASSPGLFLTSLSYNEQFF. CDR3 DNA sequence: TGTGCCAGCAGCCCCGGTTTGTTCTTAACGTCGCTTTCCTACAATGAGCAGTTCTTC. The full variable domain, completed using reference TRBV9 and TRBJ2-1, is DSGVTQTPKHLITATGQRVTLRCSPRSGDLSVYWYQQSLDQGLQFLIQYYNGEERAKGNILERFSAQQFPDLHSELNLSSLELGDSALYFCASSPGLFLTSLSYNEQFFGPGTRLTVL.

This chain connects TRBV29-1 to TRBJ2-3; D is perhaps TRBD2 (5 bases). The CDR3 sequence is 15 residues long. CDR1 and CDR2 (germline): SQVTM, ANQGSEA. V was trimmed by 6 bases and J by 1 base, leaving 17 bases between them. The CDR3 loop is CSVTHRKLGTDTQYF. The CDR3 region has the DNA TGCAGCGTCACCCACCGGAAACTAGGCACAGATACGCAGTATTTT.

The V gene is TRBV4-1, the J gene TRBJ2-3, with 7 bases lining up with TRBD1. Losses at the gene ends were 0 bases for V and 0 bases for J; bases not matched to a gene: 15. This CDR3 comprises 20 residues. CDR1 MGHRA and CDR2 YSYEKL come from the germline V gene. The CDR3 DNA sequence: TGCGCCAGCAGCCAAGATTTTAACAGGGGATTAACTTATAGCACAGATACGCAGTATTTT. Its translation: CASSQDFNRGLTYSTDTQYF.

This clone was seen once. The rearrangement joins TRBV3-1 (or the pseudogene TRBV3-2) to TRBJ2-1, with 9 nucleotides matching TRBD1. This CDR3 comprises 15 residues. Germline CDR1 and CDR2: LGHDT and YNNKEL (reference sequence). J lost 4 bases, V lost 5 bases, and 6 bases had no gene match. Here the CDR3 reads CASSSRQGEYNEQFF. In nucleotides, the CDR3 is TGTGCCAGCAGCTCACGACAGGGGGAATACAATGAGCAGTTCTTC.

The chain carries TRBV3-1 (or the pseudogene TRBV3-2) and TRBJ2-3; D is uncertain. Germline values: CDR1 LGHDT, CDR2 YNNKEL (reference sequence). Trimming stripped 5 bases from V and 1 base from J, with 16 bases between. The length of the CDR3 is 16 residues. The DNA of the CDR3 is TGTGCCAGCAGCGAGAAGGCAGGCGACCGCACAGATACGCAGTATTTT. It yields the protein CASSEKAGDRTDTQYF.

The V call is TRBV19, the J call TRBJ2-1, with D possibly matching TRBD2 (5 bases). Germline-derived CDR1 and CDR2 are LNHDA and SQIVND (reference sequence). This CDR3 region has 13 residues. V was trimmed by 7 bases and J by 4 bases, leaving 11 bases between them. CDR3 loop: CASKSAVYNEQFF. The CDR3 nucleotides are TGTGCCAGTAAGTCAGCGGTTTACAATGAGCAGTTCTTC.